Shown below are 18 T cell receptor beta chains from a single sample sequenced in a study of beta chain features in type 1 diabetes. The study's findings and limits: All four CD4+ subsets from Type 1 diabetes patients carried moderately but significantly shorter TCRB CDR3s.

The investigators reverse transcribed all of the isolated RNA, so they sequenced expressed TCRB transcripts. Repertoires were generated with immunoSEQ multiplex PCR, while TCRdb's copy carries only in-frame clones and drops some. The repertoire consists of roughly 730,000 clones, with around 15% occurring once and the leading ten covering 0.02% to 0.025%. The antigens of these receptors remain unknown. Sample: naive CD4+ T cells from blood. Every receptor here comes from a man younger than 35 with type 1 diabetes.

The chain links TRBV7-9 to TRBJ2-1; 10 bases agree with TRBD1. V was pared by 4 bases and J by 1 base, with 1 base of the junction left unmatched. The CDR3 runs to 15 residues. Germline CDR1 reads SEHNR; CDR2 reads FQNEAQ (reference sequence). The CDR3, as DNA: TGTGCCAGCAGCTCGGGACAGGGGTCCTACAATGAGCAGTTCTTC. This sequence encodes CASSSGQGSYNEQFF.

In this sample, this clone turned up a few times. V is TRBV11-2 and J is TRBJ2-7; no definite D call. Trimming left V 2 bases short and J 2 bases short, with 4 bases between. Germline CDR1 is SGHAT and CDR2 is FQNNGV. The CDR3 totals 12 residues. The CDR3 sequence: CASSLWTYEQYF. CDR3 DNA sequence: TGTGCCAGCAGCTTATGGACCTACGAGCAGTACTTC. The entire variable domain, with the rest obtained from reference TRBV11-2 and TRBJ2-7, is as follows: EAGVAQSPRYKIIEKRQSVAFWCNPISGHATLYWYQQILGQGPKLLIQFQNNGVVDDSQLPKDRFSAERLKGVDSTLKIQPAKLEDSAVYLCASSLWTYEQYFGPGTRLTVT.

The chain is built from TRBV12-5 and TRBJ2-7, with 7 positions matching TRBD2. Germline values: CDR1 LGHNT, CDR2 FRNRAP. V dropped 1 base and J dropped 4; count of bases not matched to a gene: 4. There are 14 residues in the CDR3. Here the CDR3 DNA reads TGTGCTAGTGGTTTGGGGACTAGGTTTTACGAGCAGTACTTC. The encoded protein is CASGLGTRFYEQYF.

The chain has TRBV29-1 and TRBJ1-2; D is unresolved. V was clipped by 4 bases and J by 6 bases, with 9 bases between them. The germline V gene encodes CDR1 SQVTM and CDR2 ANQGSEA. The CDR3 extends over 11 amino acids. The CDR3 coding sequence is TGCAGCGTTGGGACGGAAGATGGCTACACCTTC. It translates to CSVGTEDGYTF.

V usage is TRBV14 and J usage is TRBJ1-2; D ambiguous. CDR1 is SGHDN and CDR2 is FVKESK in the germline V gene. The germline V and J ends were trimmed by 4 bases and 3 bases, with 12 bases remaining between them. This CDR3 has 14 residues. The DNA of the CDR3 is TGTGCCAGCAGCCCGACAAGGGCAGACTATGGCTACACCTTC. This sequence encodes CASSPTRADYGYTF.

This clone was found a few times. The sample has other DNA sequences that encode this CDR3 too. The rearrangement joins TRBV5-1 to TRBJ1-2; D is unresolved. V was cut by 3 bases and J by 5 bases, with 8 bases left in between. Germline loops: CDR1 SGHRS, CDR2 YFSETQ. This CDR3 has 12 residues. The CDR3 DNA reads TGCGCCAGCAGCTCTACAGAATATGGCTACACCTTC. Protein sequence: CASSSTEYGYTF.

The chain couples TRBV11-3 to TRBJ2-5, with 9 bases fitting TRBD2. The CDR3 covers 15 residues. Trimming at V came to 4 bases and at J to 5 bases, leaving 8 bases not matched to a gene. Germline-derived CDR1 and CDR2 are SGHNT and YENEEA. CDR3 protein: CASSSLLAGWETQYF. Written as DNA, the CDR3 is TGTGCCAGCAGCTCCCTGCTAGCGGGGTGGGAGACCCAGTACTTC.

This clone turned up a few times. CDR3 sequence (DNA): TGTGCCAGCAGCCAAGACTGGTCAGGGATGGGTGGCTACACCTTC. It translates to CASSQDWSGMGGYTF. V is TRBV14 and J is TRBJ1-2, with a tentative D call TRBD1 (5 bases). Germline lookup yields CDR1 SGHDN and CDR2 FVKESK. V dropped 0 bases and J dropped 7 bases, with 15 bases sitting between them. This CDR3 comprises 15 residues.

The chain employs TRBV29-1 and TRBJ1-1, with 9 bases aligning to TRBD1. J gave up 8 bases and V 1 base, and 8 bases lay outside the gene matches. CDR1 and CDR2 from the germline V gene are SQVTM and ANQGSEA. The CDR3 runs 14 residues. CDR3 nucleotide sequence: TGCAGCGTTGAAGCTTTACAGGGGGCCGCCGAAGCTTTCTTT. This translates into CSVEALQGAAEAFF.

The genes are TRBV30 and TRBJ1-2; D is unresolved. Germline CDR1 reads GTSNPN; CDR2 reads SVGIG (reference sequence). V dropped 4 bases and J dropped 8 bases, with 11 bases sitting between them. The CDR3 runs to 11 residues. CDR3 sequence: CAWTPSEGYTF. CDR3 DNA sequence: TGTGCCTGGACTCCCTCGGAAGGCTACACCTTC. Together with reference TRBV30 and TRBJ1-2, the CDR3 gives the full variable domain: SQTIHQWPATLVQPVGSPLSLECTVEGTSNPNLYWYRQAAGRGLQLLFYSVGIGQISSEVPQNLSASRPQDRQFILSSKKLLLSDSGFYLCAWTPSEGYTFGSGTRLTVV.

The chain combines TRBV12-5 with TRBJ1-5; perhaps TRBD1 as D (5 bases). The CDR3 sequence is 14 residues long. In germline, CDR1 is LGHNT, CDR2 FRNRAP. Trimming removed 6 bases from V and 4 bases from J, with 13 bases in between. The CDR3 sequence: CASGSGAGNQPQHF. Written as DNA, the CDR3 is TGTGCTAGTGGGAGTGGGGCTGGAAATCAGCCCCAGCATTTT.

The chain recombines TRBV29-1 with TRBJ2-7, with 9 bases matching TRBD2. Germline V gene sequence: CDR1 SQVTM, CDR2 ANQGSEA. The CDR3 loop spans 13 amino acids. The trim removed 4 bases at V and 6 bases at J, leaving 7 bases unmatched. The CDR3 sequence: CSVGVAGGSEQYF. CDR3 sequence (DNA): TGCAGCGTTGGTGTGGCGGGGGGGAGCGAGCAGTACTTC.

The J gene is TRBJ1-2, the V gene TRBV25-1, with unresolved D. Trimming took 1 base from V and 4 from J, leaving 13 bases between them. Germline V gene data show CDR1 as MGHDK and CDR2 as SYGVNS. CDR3 length equals 15 residues. The CDR3 nucleotides are TGTGCCAGCAGTGAATCCGGGTTATCCGTCTATGGCTACACCTTC. Translation: CASSESGLSVYGYTF.

Only a few counts were recorded for this clone. V gene TRBV19 combines with J gene TRBJ1-5; 7 positions match TRBD1. CDR3 size: 14 residues. Germline CDR1 LNHDA, CDR2 SQIVND (reference sequence). V lost 7 bases and J lost 1; bases outside the gene matches: 4. CDR3 sequence: CASTRDRSNQPQHF. The DNA of the CDR3 is TGTGCCAGTACCCGGGACAGAAGCAATCAGCCCCAGCATTTT.

The count of this clone is one. The chain employs TRBV2 and TRBJ1-1; TRBD1 aligns across 8 bases. The CDR3 is 14 amino acids. J lost 1 base, V lost 4 bases, and 2 bases had no gene match. The germline V gene encodes CDR1 SNHLY and CDR2 FYNNEI. Written as DNA, the CDR3 is TGTGCCAGCAGTGCTCAGGGGGCGAACACTGAAGCTTTCTTT. Protein sequence: CASSAQGANTEAFF.

V usage is TRBV5-4 and J usage is TRBJ2-5; the match to TRBD1 covers 7 bases. The CDR3 contains 15 residues. Germline CDR1 is SGHNT and CDR2 is YYREEE (reference sequence). Trimming took 4 bases from V and 5 from J; bases not matched to a gene: 11. The CDR3 sequence is CASSTLDRARETQYF. Here the CDR3 DNA reads TGTGCCAGCAGCACCCTTGACAGGGCTAGGGAGACCCAGTACTTC. Based on the CDR3 plus reference TRBV5-4 and TRBJ2-5, the full variable domain is ETGVTQSPTHLIKTRGQQVTLRCSSQSGHNTVSWYQQALGQGPQFIFQYYREEENGRGNFPPRFSGLQFPNYSSELNVNALELDDSALYLCASSTLDRARETQYFGPGTRLLVL.

The chain has TRBV5-5 and TRBJ1-2; D may be TRBD1 (5 bases). The CDR3 is 13 residues long. The ends were cut back, 4 bases at V and 4 bases at J, with 11 bases in the middle. The germline V gene encodes CDR1 SGHKS and CDR2 YYEKEE (reference sequence). CDR3 DNA: TGTGCCAGCAGCCTGGCCGGGGGCTATGGCTACACCTTC. This translates into CASSLAGGYGYTF.

V and J are TRBV6-4 and TRBJ2-4, with TRBD2 matching 11 bases. The CDR3 is 15 residues long. V was clipped by 6 bases and J by 3 bases; unmatched bases: 4. Germline-derived CDR1 and CDR2 are MRHNA and SNTAGT. CDR3 amino acids: CASSPGTSGKNIQYF. As DNA, the CDR3 is TGTGCCAGCAGCCCTGGGACTAGCGGCAAAAACATTCAGTACTTC.